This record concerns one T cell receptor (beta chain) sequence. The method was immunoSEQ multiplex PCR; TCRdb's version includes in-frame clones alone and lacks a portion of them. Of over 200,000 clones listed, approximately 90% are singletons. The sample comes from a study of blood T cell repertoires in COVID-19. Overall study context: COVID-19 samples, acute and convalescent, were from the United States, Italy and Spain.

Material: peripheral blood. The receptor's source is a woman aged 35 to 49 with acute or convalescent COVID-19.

The CDR3 is CASSFGRGVQETQYF. In nucleotides, the CDR3 is TGTGCCAGCAGCTTTGGGAGGGGGGTGCAAGAGACCCAGTACTTC. The V and J genes are TRBV5-8 and TRBJ2-5; D is perhaps TRBD2 (7 bases). Germline values: CDR1 SGHTS, CDR2 YDEGEE. Trimming stripped 2 bases from V and 2 bases from J, with 13 bases between. The CDR3 spans 15 residues.